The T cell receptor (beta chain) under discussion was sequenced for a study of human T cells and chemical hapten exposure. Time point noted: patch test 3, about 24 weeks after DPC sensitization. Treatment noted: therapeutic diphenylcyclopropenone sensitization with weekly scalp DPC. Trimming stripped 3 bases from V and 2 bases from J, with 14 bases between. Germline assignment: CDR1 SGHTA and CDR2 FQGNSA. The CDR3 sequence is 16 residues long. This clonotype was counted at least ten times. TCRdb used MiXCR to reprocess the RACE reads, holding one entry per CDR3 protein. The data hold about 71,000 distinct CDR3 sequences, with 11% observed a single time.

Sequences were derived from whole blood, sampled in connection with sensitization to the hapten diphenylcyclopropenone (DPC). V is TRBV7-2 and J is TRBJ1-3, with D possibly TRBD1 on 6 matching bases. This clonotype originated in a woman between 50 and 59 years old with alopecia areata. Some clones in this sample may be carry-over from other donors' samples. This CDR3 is CASSFLATGTGNTIYF. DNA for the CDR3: TGTGCCAGCAGCTTCCTGGCTACAGGGACTGGAAACACCATATATTTT.